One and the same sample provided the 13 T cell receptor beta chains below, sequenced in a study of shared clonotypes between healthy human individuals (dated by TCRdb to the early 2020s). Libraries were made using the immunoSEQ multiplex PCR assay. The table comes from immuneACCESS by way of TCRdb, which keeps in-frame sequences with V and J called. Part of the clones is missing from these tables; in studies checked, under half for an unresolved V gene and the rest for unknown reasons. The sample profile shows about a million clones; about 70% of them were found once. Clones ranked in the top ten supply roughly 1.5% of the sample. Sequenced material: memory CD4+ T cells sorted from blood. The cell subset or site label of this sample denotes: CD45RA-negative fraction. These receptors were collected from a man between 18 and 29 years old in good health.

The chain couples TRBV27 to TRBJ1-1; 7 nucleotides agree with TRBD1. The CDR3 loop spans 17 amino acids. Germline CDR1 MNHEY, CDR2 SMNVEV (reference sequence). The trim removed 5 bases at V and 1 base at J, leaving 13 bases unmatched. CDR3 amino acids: CASSRLAPTGANTEAFF. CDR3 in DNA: TGTGCCAGCAGTCGACTTGCCCCCACAGGGGCGAACACTGAAGCTTTCTTT.

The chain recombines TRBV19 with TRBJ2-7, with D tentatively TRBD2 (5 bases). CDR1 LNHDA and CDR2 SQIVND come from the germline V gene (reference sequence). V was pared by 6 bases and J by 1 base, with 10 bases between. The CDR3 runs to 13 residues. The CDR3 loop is CASRSGKSYEQYF. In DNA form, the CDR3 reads TGTGCCAGTAGATCGGGGAAATCCTACGAGCAGTACTTC.

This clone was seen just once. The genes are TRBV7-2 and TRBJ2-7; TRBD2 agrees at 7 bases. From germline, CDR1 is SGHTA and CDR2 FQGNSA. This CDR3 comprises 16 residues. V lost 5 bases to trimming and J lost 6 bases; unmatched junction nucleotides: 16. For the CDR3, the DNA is TGTGCCAGCAGCCCTAGGCCCACCAGCGGGACGGGCGAGCAGTACTTC. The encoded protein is CASSPRPTSGTGEQYF. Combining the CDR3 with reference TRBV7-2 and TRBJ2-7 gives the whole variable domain GAGVSQSPSNKVTEKGKDVELRCDPISGHTALYWYRQSLGQGLEFLIYFQGNSAPDKSGLPSDRFSAERTGGSVSTLTIQRTQQEDSAVYLCASSPRPTSGTGEQYFGPGTRLTVT.

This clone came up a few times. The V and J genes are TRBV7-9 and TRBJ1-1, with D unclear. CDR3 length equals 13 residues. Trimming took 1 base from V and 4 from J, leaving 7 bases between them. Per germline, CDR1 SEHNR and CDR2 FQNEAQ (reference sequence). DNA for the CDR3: TGTGCCAGCAGCTTAGAAATGGGCACTGAAGCTTTCTTT. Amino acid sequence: CASSLEMGTEAFF. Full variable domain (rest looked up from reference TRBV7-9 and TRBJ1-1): DTGVSQNPRHKITKRGQNVTFRCDPISEHNRLYWYRQTLGQGPEFLTYFQNEAQLEKSRLLSDRFSAERPKGSFSTLEIQRTEQGDSAMYLCASSLEMGTEAFFGQGTRLTVV.

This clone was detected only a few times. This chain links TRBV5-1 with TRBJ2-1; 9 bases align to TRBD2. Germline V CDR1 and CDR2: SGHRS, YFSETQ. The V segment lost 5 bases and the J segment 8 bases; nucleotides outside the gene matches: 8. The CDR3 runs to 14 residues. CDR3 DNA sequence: TGCGCCAGCAGAATAGGGACTAGCAGGGATGAGCAGTTCTTC. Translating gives CASRIGTSRDEQFF.

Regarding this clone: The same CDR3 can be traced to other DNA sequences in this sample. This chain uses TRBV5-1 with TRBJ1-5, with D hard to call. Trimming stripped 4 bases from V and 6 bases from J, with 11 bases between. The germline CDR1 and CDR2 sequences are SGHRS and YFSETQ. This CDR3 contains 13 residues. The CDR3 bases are TGCGCCAGCAGCCCGGATCGGGGTCAGCCCCAGCATTTT. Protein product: CASSPDRGQPQHF.

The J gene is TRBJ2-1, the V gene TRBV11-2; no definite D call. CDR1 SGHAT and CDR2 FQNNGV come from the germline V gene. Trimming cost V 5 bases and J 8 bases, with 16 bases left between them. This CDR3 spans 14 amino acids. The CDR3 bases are TGTGCCAGCAGCCCGCGTCTCTTCCCCTATGAGCAGTTCTTC. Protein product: CASSPRLFPYEQFF.

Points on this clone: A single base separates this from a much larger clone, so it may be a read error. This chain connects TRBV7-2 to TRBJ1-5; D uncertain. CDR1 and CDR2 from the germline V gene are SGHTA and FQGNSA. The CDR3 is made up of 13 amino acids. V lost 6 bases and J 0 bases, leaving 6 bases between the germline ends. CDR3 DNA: TGTGCCAGCAGTGACGGTAGCAATCAGCCCCAGCATTTT. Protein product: CASSDGSNQPQHF.

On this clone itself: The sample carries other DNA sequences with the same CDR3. The CDR3 bases are TGCGCCAGCAGTGAGACGGGAAATCAGCCCCAGCATTTT. Translating gives CASSETGNQPQHF. The chain recombines TRBV10-2 with TRBJ1-5; D uncertain. V lost 2 bases to trimming and J lost 4 bases, with 6 bases between them. This CDR3 is 13 amino acids long. Germline V gives CDR1 WSHSY, CDR2 SAAADI.

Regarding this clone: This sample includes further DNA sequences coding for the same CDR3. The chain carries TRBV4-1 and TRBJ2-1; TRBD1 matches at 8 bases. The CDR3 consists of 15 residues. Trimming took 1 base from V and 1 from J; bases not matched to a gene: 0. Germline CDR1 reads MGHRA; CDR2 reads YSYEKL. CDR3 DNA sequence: TGCGCCAGCAGCCAAGGACAGGGGTCCTACAATGAGCAGTTCTTC. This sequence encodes CASSQGQGSYNEQFF.

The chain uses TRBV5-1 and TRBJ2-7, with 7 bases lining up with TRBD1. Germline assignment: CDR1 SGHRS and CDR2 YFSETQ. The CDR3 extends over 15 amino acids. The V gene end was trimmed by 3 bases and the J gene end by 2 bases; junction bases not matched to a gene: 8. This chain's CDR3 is CASSSGQLTTYEQYF. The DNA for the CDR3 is TGCGCCAGCAGCTCGGGACAGCTAACTACCTACGAGCAGTACTTC.

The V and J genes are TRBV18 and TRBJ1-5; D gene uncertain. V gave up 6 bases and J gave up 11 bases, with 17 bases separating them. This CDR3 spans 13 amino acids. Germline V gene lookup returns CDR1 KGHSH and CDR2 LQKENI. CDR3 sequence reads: CASSSGVDNTQHF. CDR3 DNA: TGTGCCAGCTCCAGCGGGGTAGACAATACCCAGCATTTT.

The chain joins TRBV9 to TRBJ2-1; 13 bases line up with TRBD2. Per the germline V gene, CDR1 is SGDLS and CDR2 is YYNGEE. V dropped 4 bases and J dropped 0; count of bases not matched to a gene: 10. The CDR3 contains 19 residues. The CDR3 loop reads CASSPRTSGSRSSYNEQFF. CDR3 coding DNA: TGTGCCAGCAGCCCCAGGACTAGCGGGAGCCGGAGCTCCTACAATGAGCAGTTCTTC.